This T cell receptor (beta chain) is drawn from a study of T cells after yellow fever vaccination. General observations from the study: Reappearing after the booster were most of the clones from primary vaccination (around 95% CD4, approximately 86% CD8). Researchers noted that a small share of clonotypes showed up in both CD4 and CD8 compartments. In FACS-sorted repertoires, abundant clonotypes from the bulk population could appear as contaminants.

This clonotype has only a few counts. Its specificity is not known. The CDR3 covers 11 residues. Trimming took off 6 bases at V and 10 bases at J, with 10 bases between the two ends. TCRdb independently ran MiXCR on the 5' RACE reads; one entry per CDR3 protein. The sample lists 400,000 or so distinct CDR3 sequences; over 5% were seen once. The sequenced sample was PBMCs, obtained 5 days after the yellow fever booster vaccination. This TCR was recovered from a young man who received the YFV17D yellow fever vaccine. The V gene is TRBV12-3 or TRBV12-4, the J gene TRBJ2-1, with unresolved D. For the CDR3, the DNA is TGTGCCAGCAGAACAGCTGTCGAGCAGTTCTTC. Translating gives CASRTAVEQFF.